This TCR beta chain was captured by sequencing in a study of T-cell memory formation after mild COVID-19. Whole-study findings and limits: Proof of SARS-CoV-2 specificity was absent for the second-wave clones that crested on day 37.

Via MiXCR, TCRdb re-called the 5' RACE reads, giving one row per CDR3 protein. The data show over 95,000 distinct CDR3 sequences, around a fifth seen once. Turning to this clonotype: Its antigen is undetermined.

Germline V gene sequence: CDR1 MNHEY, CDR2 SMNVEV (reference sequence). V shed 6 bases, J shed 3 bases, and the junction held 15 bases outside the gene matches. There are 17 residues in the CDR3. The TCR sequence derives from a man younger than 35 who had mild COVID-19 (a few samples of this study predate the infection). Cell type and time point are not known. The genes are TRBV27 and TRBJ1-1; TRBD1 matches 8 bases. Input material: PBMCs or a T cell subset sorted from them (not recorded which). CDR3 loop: CASSMIGRGHRDTEAFF. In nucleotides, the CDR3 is TGTGCCAGCAGCATGATCGGCAGGGGGCATAGGGACACTGAAGCTTTCTTT.